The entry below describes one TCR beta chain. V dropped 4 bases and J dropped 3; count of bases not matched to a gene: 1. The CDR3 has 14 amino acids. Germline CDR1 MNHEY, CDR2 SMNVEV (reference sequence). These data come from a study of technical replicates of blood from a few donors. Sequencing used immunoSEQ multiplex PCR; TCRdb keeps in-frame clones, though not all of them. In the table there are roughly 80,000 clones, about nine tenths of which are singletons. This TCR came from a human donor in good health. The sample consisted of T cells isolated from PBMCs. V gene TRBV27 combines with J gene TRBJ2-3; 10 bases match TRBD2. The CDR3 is CASSSLAGTDTQYF. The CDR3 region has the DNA TGTGCCAGCAGTTCACTAGCGGGAACAGATACGCAGTATTTT.